This T cell receptor (beta chain) was sequenced in a study of cytomegalovirus exposure and HLA in healthy donors. Study results and limitations: Published work reported that the classifier diagnosed cytomegalovirus status with high specificity and sensitivity.

This CDR3 comprises 14 residues. Germline values: CDR1 MGHRA, CDR2 YSYEKL. V was cut by 1 base and J by 2 bases, with 6 bases left in between. This clone was detected only a few times. The antigen is unknown. Amplification used 60 Vbeta primers and 13 Jbeta primers. Assay: immunoSEQ multiplex PCR; the TCRdb copy retains only in-frame clones and omits some. Seen here are 94,000 or so clones, just over 70% observed once, and the top ten hold about 7.7%. Sequenced material: PBMCs. The receptor was isolated from a man in his sixties in good health and CMV-seronegative. The chain combines TRBV4-1 with TRBJ1-5; D not resolved. The CDR3 is CASSQVTGNQPQHF. The CDR3 nucleotides are TGCGCCAGCAGCCAAGTTACAGGCAATCAGCCCCAGCATTTT.